This TCR beta chain appears in the sequencing data of a study of cytotoxic CD8 clonotypes in ibrutinib-treated CLL. Study at large: With a range of 6 to 36, the median treatment time before response samples were taken was roughly twelve months. Sample averages reached 250,000 or so productive templates and some 86,000 productive rearrangements. General study findings and limits: The clonality rise at ibrutinib response reflected private clonotype expansion.

A word on this clone: As yet, its antigen is unknown.

Libraries were prepared by immunoSEQ multiplex PCR; TCRdb keeps only in-frame clonotypes and omits some of them. The table has roughly 49,000 clones, 70% to 90% seen once; the top ten hold over 20%. TCR beta library input comprised approximately 2 micrograms of genomic DNA from cryopreserved PBMCs. Sequencing used PBMCs, obtained after 24 months of ibrutinib treatment. The sequence came from a human donor with chronic lymphocytic leukemia.

CDR3 sequence reads: CASSWSSSYEQYF. In nucleotides, the CDR3 is TGTGCCAGTAGTTGGTCTAGCTCCTACGAGCAGTACTTC. The chain uses TRBV19 and TRBJ2-5; D call uncertain. Matching the DNA end better, TRBJ2-7 makes the J call doubtful. The CDR3 loop spans 13 amino acids. From germline, CDR1 is LNHDA and CDR2 SQIVND (reference sequence).